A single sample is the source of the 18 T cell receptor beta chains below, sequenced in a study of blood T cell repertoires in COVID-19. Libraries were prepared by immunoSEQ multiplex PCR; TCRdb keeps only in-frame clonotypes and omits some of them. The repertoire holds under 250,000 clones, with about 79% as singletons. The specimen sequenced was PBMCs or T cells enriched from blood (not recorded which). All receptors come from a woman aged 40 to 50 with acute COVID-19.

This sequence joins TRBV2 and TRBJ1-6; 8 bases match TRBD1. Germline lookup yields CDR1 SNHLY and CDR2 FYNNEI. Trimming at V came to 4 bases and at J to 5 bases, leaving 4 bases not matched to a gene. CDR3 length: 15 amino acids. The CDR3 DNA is TGTGCCAGCAGTGGGGACAGGAGCCATAATTCACCCCTCCACTTT. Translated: CASSGDRSHNSPLHF.

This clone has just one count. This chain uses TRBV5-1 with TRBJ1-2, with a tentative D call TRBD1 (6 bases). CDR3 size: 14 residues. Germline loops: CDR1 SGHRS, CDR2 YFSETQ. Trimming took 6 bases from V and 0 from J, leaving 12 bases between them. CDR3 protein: CASTSQGSNYGYTF. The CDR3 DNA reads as TGCGCCAGCACAAGTCAGGGGTCTAACTATGGCTACACCTTC.

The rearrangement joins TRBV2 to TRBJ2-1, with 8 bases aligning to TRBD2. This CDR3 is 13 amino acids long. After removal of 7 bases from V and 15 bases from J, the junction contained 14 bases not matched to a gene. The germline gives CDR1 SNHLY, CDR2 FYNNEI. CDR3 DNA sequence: TGTGCCAGCAAGGCCCCAGCGGGAGAGGTTTGGTTCTTC. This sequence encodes CASKAPAGEVWFF. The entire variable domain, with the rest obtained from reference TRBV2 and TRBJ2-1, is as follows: EPEVTQTPSHQVTQMGQEVILRCVPISNHLYFYWYRQILGQKVEFLVSFYNNEISEKSEIFDDQFSVERPDGSNFTLKIRSTKLEDSAMYFCASKAPAGEVWFFGPGTRLTVL.

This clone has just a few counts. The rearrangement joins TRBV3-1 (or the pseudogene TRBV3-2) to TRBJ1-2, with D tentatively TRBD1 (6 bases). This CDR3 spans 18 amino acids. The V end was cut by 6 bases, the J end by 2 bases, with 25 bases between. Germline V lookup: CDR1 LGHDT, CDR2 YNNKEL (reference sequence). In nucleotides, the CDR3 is TGTGCCAGCAGACGTACATACCCACAGGGACCTCCCAACTATGGCTACACCTTC. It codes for CASRRTYPQGPPNYGYTF.

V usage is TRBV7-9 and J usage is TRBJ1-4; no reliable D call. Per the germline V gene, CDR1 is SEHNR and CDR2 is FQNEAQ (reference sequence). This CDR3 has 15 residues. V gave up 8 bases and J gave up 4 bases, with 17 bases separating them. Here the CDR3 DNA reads TGTGCCAGCTCACCGGGCCCGGGGTATAATGAAAAACTGTTTTTT. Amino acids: CASSPGPGYNEKLFF.

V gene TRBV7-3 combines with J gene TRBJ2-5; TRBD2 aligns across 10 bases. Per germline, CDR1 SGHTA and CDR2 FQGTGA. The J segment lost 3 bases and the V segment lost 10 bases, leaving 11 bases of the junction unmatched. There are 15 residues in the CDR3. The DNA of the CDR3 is TGTGCCACCGCCGTAGCGGGGGGCTCCAAAGAGACCCAGTACTTC. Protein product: CATAVAGGSKETQYF.

CDR3 sequence (DNA): TGTGCCAGCAGCGTGGCTGGCGGGTATGTCACCGGGGAGCTGTTTTTT. Its translation: CASSVAGGYVTGELFF. The rearrangement joins TRBV9 to TRBJ2-2, with D maybe TRBD2 (5 bases). The ends were cut back, 2 bases at V and 4 bases at J, with 15 bases in the middle. This CDR3 has 16 residues. Germline loops: CDR1 SGDLS, CDR2 YYNGEE.

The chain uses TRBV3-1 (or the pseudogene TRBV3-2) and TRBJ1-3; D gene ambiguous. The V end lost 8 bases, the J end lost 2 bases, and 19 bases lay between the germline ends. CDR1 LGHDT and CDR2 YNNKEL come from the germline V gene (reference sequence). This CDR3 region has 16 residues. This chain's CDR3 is CASRIGSVTAGNTIYF. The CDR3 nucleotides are TGTGCCAGCCGGATAGGGAGTGTCACAGCTGGAAACACCATATATTTT.

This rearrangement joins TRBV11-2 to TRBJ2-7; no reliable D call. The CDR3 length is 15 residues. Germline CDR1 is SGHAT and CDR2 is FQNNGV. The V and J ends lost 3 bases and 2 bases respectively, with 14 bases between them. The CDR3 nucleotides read TGTGCCAGCAGCTTGCCGAGTTACGTTACCTACGAGCAGTACTTC. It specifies CASSLPSYVTYEQYF. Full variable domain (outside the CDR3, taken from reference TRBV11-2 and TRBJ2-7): EAGVAQSPRYKIIEKRQSVAFWCNPISGHATLYWYQQILGQGPKLLIQFQNNGVVDDSQLPKDRFSAERLKGVDSTLKIQPAKLEDSAVYLCASSLPSYVTYEQYFGPGTRLTVT.

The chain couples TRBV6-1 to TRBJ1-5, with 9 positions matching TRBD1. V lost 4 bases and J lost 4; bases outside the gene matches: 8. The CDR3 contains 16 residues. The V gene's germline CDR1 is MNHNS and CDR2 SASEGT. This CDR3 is CASSGTGGRGNQPQHF. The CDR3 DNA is TGTGCCAGCAGTGGAACAGGGGGCAGGGGAAATCAGCCCCAGCATTTT.

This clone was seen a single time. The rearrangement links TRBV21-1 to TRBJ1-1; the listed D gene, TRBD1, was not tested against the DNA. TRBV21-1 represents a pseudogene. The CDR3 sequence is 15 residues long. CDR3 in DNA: TGTGCCAGCAGCATACGGGACAAGAAGGGAGCTGAAGCTTTCTTT. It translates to CASSIRDKKGAEAFF.

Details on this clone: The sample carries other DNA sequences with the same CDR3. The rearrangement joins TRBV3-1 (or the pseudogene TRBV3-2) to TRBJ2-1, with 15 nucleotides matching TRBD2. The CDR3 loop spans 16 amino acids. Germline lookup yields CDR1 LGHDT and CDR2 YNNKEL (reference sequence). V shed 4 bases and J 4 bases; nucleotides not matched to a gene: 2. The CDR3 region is CASSRGLAGGYNEQFF. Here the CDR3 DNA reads TGTGCCAGCAGCCGGGGACTAGCGGGAGGTTACAATGAGCAGTTCTTC.

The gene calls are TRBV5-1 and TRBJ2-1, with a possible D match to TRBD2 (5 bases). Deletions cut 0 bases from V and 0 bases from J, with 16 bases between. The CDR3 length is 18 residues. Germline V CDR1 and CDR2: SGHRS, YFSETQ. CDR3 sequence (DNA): TGCGCCAGCAGCTTGGCCTGGGGTCCCGAGGGCTCCTACAATGAGCAGTTCTTC. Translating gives CASSLAWGPEGSYNEQFF.

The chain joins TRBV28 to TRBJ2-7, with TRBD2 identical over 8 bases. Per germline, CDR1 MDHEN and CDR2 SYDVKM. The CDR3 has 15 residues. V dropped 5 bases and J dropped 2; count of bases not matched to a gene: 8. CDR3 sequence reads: CASSIGLAQTYEQYF. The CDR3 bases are TGTGCCAGCAGTATTGGACTAGCCCAAACCTACGAGCAGTACTTC.

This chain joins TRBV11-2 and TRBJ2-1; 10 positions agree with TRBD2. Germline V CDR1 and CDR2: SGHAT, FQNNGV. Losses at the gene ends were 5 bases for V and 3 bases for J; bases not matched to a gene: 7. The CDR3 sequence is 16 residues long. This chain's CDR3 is CASSQERGGVYNEQFF. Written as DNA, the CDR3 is TGTGCCAGCAGCCAAGAGCGGGGGGGCGTCTACAATGAGCAGTTCTTC.

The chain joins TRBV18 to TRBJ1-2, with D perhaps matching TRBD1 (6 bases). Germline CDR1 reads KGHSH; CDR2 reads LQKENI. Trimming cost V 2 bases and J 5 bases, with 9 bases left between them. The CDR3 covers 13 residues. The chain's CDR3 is CASSPEGVYGYTF. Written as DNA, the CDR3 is TGTGCCAGCTCACCAGAGGGGGTATATGGCTACACCTTC.

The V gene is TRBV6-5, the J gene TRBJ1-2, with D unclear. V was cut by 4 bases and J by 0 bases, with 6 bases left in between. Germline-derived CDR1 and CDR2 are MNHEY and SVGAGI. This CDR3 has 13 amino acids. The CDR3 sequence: CASSSTANYGYTF. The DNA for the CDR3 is TGTGCCAGCAGTTCCACAGCTAACTATGGCTACACCTTC.

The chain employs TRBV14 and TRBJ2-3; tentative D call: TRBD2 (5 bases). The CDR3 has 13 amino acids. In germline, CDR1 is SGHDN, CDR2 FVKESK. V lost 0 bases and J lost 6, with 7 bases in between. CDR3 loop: CASSQEERDTQYF. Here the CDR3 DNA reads TGTGCCAGCAGCCAAGAGGAGCGGGATACGCAGTATTTT.